This is a list of T cell receptor beta chains from one sample in a study of blood T cell repertoires in COVID-19. The repertoire was sequenced with immunoSEQ multiplex PCR; TCRdb's copy has only in-frame clones and lacks some. The data show over 150,000 clones, about four fifths seen once. Sequencing was performed on PBMCs or T cells enriched from blood (not recorded which). The receptors here all came from a woman aged 55 to 70 who had recovered from COVID-19. CDR3s include the opening cysteine and the closing phenylalanine or tryptophan. A D gene is named only where the DNA matches it firmly. Some rows have no size entry. The others give once, few or many, or a class for an expanded clone.

CDR3	DNA	V	length	J	D	size
CASSERLAGAAYNEQFF	TGCGCCAGCAGTGAGCGACTAGCGGGGGCCGCCTACAATGAGCAGTTCTTC	TRBV10-1	17	TRBJ2-1	TRBD2	-
CASSLAQGLYEQYF	TGCGCCAGCAGCTTGGCCCAGGGTCTCTACGAGCAGTACTTC	TRBV5-1	14	TRBJ2-7	-	-
CASSQEGYSNQPQHF	TGTGCCAGCAGCCAGGAGGGGTATAGCAATCAGCCCCAGCATTTT	TRBV3-1/TRBV3-2	15	TRBJ1-5	-	few
CASSLASLYEQYF	TGTGCCAGCAGCCTAGCTTCACTCTACGAGCAGTACTTC	TRBV14	13	TRBJ2-7	-	-
CASSQTPDRGQTKNIQYF	TGCGCCAGCAGCCAGACACCCGACAGGGGGCAAACCAAAAACATTCAGTACTTC	TRBV4-1	18	TRBJ2-4	TRBD1	-
CASREVGSNSPLHF	TGTGCCAGCAGAGAGGTGGGTAGTAATTCACCCCTCCACTTT	TRBV3-1/TRBV3-2	14	TRBJ1-6	-	-
CASSLTGGTEAFF	TGTGCCAGCAGTCTTACAGGGGGCACTGAAGCTTTCTTT	TRBV7-3	13	TRBJ1-1	TRBD1	few
CASSLVQGGGSPLHF	TGTGCCAGCAGCTTAGTACAGGGGGGGGGTTCACCCCTCCACTTT	TRBV7-8	15	TRBJ1-6	TRBD1	many
CASSSGPSYGYTF	TGTGCCAGCAGTTCTGGGCCGAGCTATGGCTACACCTTC	TRBV6-5	13	TRBJ1-2	-	-
CASSLEPLGRANEAFF	TGCGCCAGCAGCTTGGAACCTCTTGGGAGGGCTAATGAAGCTTTCTTT	TRBV5-1	16	TRBJ1-1	-	-
CASSFFGETQYF	TGTGCCAGCAGTTTCTTTGGCGAGACCCAGTACTTC	TRBV27	12	TRBJ2-5	-	-
CAWSEGAGNTIYF	TGTGCCTGGAGTGAGGGAGCTGGAAACACCATATATTTT	TRBV30	13	TRBJ1-3	-	-
CASSPTGPYEQYF	TGTGCCAGCAGTCCGACAGGGCCCTACGAGCAGTACTTC	TRBV12-3/TRBV12-4	13	TRBJ2-7	TRBD1	-
CASSRLAAIQETQYF	TGTGCCAGTAGCCGACTAGCGGCGATTCAAGAGACCCAGTACTTC	TRBV19	15	TRBJ2-5	TRBD2	-
CASSLGIAGTQETQYF	TGCGCCAGCAGCTTGGGGATAGCGGGTACCCAAGAGACCCAGTACTTC	TRBV5-1	16	TRBJ2-5	TRBD2	-
CASGFSTDTQYF	TGTGCCAGTGGCTTTAGCACAGATACGCAGTATTTT	TRBV27	12	TRBJ2-3	-	-
CASSPAGDGNQPQHF	TGTGCCAGCAGTCCCGCGGGAGACGGGAATCAGCCCCAGCATTTT	TRBV27	15	TRBJ1-5	-	once